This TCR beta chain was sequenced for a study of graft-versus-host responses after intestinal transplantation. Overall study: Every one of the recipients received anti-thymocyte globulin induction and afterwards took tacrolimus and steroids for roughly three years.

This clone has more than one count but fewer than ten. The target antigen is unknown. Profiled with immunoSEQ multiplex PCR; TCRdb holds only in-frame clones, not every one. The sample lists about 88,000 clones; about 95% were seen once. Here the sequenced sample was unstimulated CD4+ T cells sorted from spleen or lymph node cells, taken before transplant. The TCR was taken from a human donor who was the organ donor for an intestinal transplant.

The CDR3 DNA sequence: TGTGCCAGAAGTCCCCACGGTCCGGGGGGTCTCCAAGAGACCCAGTACTTC. Residues: CARSPHGPGGLQETQYF. J is TRBJ2-5 and V is TRBV5-3; 7 bases agree with TRBD2. TRBV5-3 is an ORF, and what it does is uncertain. After removal of 5 bases from V and 1 base from J, the junction contained 14 bases not matched to a gene. This CDR3 is 17 amino acids long.